Presented here are 23 T cell receptor beta chains from one specimen sequenced in a study of cytomegalovirus exposure and HLA in healthy donors. It was with 60 Vbeta and 13 Jbeta primers that the PCR ran. Sequencing used immunoSEQ multiplex PCR; TCRdb keeps in-frame clones, though not all of them. The sample includes about 200,000 clones, 70% to 80% seen only once; the top ten take 3% to 4.5%. The sample comprised PBMCs. These receptors came from a male donor in good health and CMV-seronegative.

The chain uses TRBV19 and TRBJ2-3, with a tentative D call TRBD1 (5 bases). Trimming took 3 bases from V and 1 from J, leaving 11 bases between them. This CDR3 is built from 15 residues. Germline lookup yields CDR1 LNHDA and CDR2 SQIVND (reference sequence). The CDR3: CASSILQGGTDTQYF. The CDR3 DNA follows: TGTGCCAGTAGTATCCTGCAGGGCGGCACAGATACGCAGTATTTT.

The chain links TRBV27 to TRBJ2-1; TRBD2 matches at 8 bases. The CDR3 has 16 amino acids. The germline V gene has CDR1 MNHEY and CDR2 SMNVEV (reference sequence). The trim removed 4 bases at V and 3 bases at J, leaving 8 bases unmatched. DNA of the CDR3: TGTGCCAGCAGTTCTCCTGCGGGAGGACTCTACAATGAGCAGTTCTTC. Protein product: CASSSPAGGLYNEQFF.

The rearrangement links TRBV18 to TRBJ2-5; the match to TRBD1 covers 10 bases. The J call may be mistaken, given a closer DNA end match to TRBJ2-7. The CDR3 has 15 amino acids. CDR1 is KGHSH and CDR2 is LQKENI in the germline V gene. The CDR3 nucleotides read TGTGCCAGCTCACCGAGGGGGGACAGGGGTCACGAGCAGTACTTC. Translated, it gives CASSPRGDRGHEQYF.

As DNA, the CDR3 is TGTGCCAGCAGAGGGCTTGGGGGGTACAATGAGCAGTTCTTC. The encoded protein is CASRGLGGYNEQFF. The V gene is TRBV6-1, the J gene TRBJ2-1; maybe TRBD2 (6 bases). Trimming removed 6 bases from V and 4 bases from J, with 13 bases in between. The CDR3 sequence is 14 residues long. Germline CDR1 and CDR2: MNHNS and SASEGT.

The rearrangement joins TRBV6-5 to TRBJ2-3; possible D gene TRBD1, 5 bases. Trimming shortened V by 2 bases and J by 2 bases, and 14 bases separated the two germline ends. CDR1 is MNHEY, CDR2 SVGAGI, per germline. The CDR3 is made up of 16 amino acids. CDR3 sequence: CASSYGQGQNTDTQYF. The CDR3 region has the DNA TGTGCCAGCAGTTACGGCCAGGGCCAGAACACAGATACGCAGTATTTT.

The chain has TRBV5-1 and TRBJ2-2; 15 bases align to TRBD2. With 3 bases clipped from V and 7 bases from J, the junction kept 4 bases outside the gene matches. Germline CDR1 and CDR2: SGHRS and YFSETQ. The CDR3 has 16 residues. In nucleotides, the CDR3 is TGCGCCAGCAGCTCGGGACTAGCGGGAGGTGGCGGGGAGCTGTTTTTT. Protein: CASSSGLAGGGGELFF. Full variable domain (remainder filled in from reference TRBV5-1 and TRBJ2-2): KAGVTQTPRYLIKTRGQQVTLSCSPISGHRSVSWYQQTPGQGLQFLFEYFSETQRNKGNFPGRFSGRQFSNSRSEMNVSTLELGDSALYLCASSSGLAGGGGELFFGEGSRLTVL.

The chain has TRBV29-1 and TRBJ2-1; TRBD2 might be the D (7 bases). V shed 7 bases and J shed 8 bases, with 21 bases lying between them. The V gene's germline CDR1 is SQVTM and CDR2 ANQGSEA. CDR3 length: 14 amino acids. The CDR3 DNA reads TGCAGCGCCCTCGGGGGCGGGAGAAGGGATGAGCAGTTCTTC. Translating gives CSALGGGRRDEQFF.

The chain joins TRBV28 to TRBJ1-4; TRBD1 is a possible D gene (6 bases). The V gene's germline CDR1 is MDHEN and CDR2 SYDVKM. V lost 5 bases and J 8 bases, leaving 18 bases between the germline ends. The CDR3 contains 15 residues. This CDR3 reads CASSPHRVGNEKLFF. The CDR3 DNA is TGTGCCAGCAGTCCCCACAGGGTCGGAAACGAAAAACTGTTTTTT. Full variable domain (missing parts from reference TRBV28 and TRBJ1-4): DVKVTQSSRYLVKRTGEKVFLECVQDMDHENMFWYRQDPGLGLRLIYFSYDVKMKEKGDIPEGYSVSREKKERFSLILESASTNQTSMYLCASSPHRVGNEKLFFGSGTQLSVL.

The chain carries TRBV14 and TRBJ1-1; perhaps TRBD1 as D (5 bases). V dropped 4 bases and J dropped 2 bases, with 17 bases sitting between them. Germline CDR1 and CDR2: SGHDN and FVKESK. The CDR3 runs 16 residues. CDR3 coding DNA: TGTGCCAGCAGCCGCCTAGGGACTGCCATTAACACTGAAGCTTTCTTT. Encoded protein: CASSRLGTAINTEAFF. Full variable domain (missing parts from reference TRBV14 and TRBJ1-1): EAGVTQFPSHSVIEKGQTVTLRCDPISGHDNLYWYRRVMGKEIKFLLHFVKESKQDESGMPNNRFLAERTGGTYSTLKVQPAELEDSGVYFCASSRLGTAINTEAFFGQGTRLTVV.

J is TRBJ2-7 and V is TRBV7-9, with 7 bases aligning to TRBD1. The V segment lost 5 bases and the J segment 6 bases; nucleotides outside the gene matches: 10. CDR1 and CDR2 from the germline V gene are SEHNR and FQNEAQ (reference sequence). The CDR3 is 14 amino acids. CDR3 in amino acids: CASSVTGVIGEQYF. The CDR3 DNA sequence: TGTGCCAGCAGCGTCACAGGGGTAATCGGCGAGCAGTACTTC.

The sample holds a few counts of this clone. This chain joins TRBV5-4 and TRBJ1-2, with 7 bases identical to TRBD1. Germline V gene lookup returns CDR1 SGHNT and CDR2 YYREEE (reference sequence). J gave up 7 bases and V 4 bases, and 7 bases lay outside the gene matches. The CDR3 extends over 13 amino acids. The CDR3 spells CASSPDRAGGYTF. The CDR3 DNA reads as TGTGCCAGCAGCCCAGACAGGGCGGGTGGCTACACCTTC.

The chain employs TRBV7-9 and TRBJ2-3; 13 bases are a match to TRBD2. Per the germline V gene, CDR1 is SEHNR and CDR2 is FQNEAQ (reference sequence). Trimming cost V 5 bases and J 3 bases; bases outside gene matches: 8. The CDR3 is 17 amino acids. The CDR3 protein is CASSTRQGLAGTDTQYF. CDR3 nucleotide sequence: TGTGCCAGCAGCACCCGACAGGGACTAGCGGGAACAGATACGCAGTATTTT.

The chain links TRBV27 to TRBJ2-2, with 13 bases matching TRBD2. Trimming took 9 bases from V and 7 from J; bases not matched to a gene: 8. The germline V gene has CDR1 MNHEY and CDR2 SMNVEV (reference sequence). There are 15 residues in the CDR3. DNA of the CDR3: TGTGCCAGTTCGGGACTAGCGGGATCGGACGGGGAGCTGTTTTTT. Its translation: CASSGLAGSDGELFF.

The chain joins TRBV19 to TRBJ1-5; D is unresolved. CDR1 and CDR2 (germline): LNHDA, SQIVND (reference sequence). Trimming cost V 6 bases and J 4 bases, with 16 bases left between them. The CDR3 is 15 amino acids. CDR3: CASREAVGRNQPQHF. The CDR3 coding sequence is TGTGCCAGTAGGGAGGCAGTAGGACGGAATCAGCCCCAGCATTTT.

The chain is built from TRBV5-4 and TRBJ2-5; 9 bases map to TRBD2. Germline V gene sequence: CDR1 SGHNT, CDR2 YYREEE (reference sequence). The CDR3 has 15 residues. V lost 4 bases to trimming and J lost 5 bases; unmatched junction nucleotides: 9. This chain's CDR3 is CASSARTSEEETQYF. The CDR3 nucleotides are TGTGCCAGCAGCGCCCGGACTAGCGAGGAGGAGACCCAGTACTTC.

The genes are TRBV11-3 and TRBJ2-1, with 8 bases aligning to TRBD2. This CDR3 has 17 residues. From germline, CDR1 is SGHNT and CDR2 YENEEA. V was pared by 9 bases and J by 2 bases, with 15 bases of the junction left unmatched. CDR3 residues: CARGEVSLAGTYNEQFF. In nucleotides, the CDR3 is TGTGCCAGGGGGGAAGTTTCGCTAGCGGGTACCTACAATGAGCAGTTCTTC.

The chain carries TRBV30 and TRBJ1-6; no reliable D call. The length of the CDR3 is 15 residues. Germline loops: CDR1 GTSNPN, CDR2 SVGIG (reference sequence). V gave up 0 bases and J gave up 5 bases, with 11 bases separating them. The DNA of the CDR3 is TGTGCCTGGAGTGTACGAGGCGTTAATAATTCACCCCTCCACTTT. Protein product: CAWSVRGVNNSPLHF. Filled out from reference TRBV30 and TRBJ1-6, the complete variable domain reads SQTIHQWPATLVQPVGSPLSLECTVEGTSNPNLYWYRQAAGRGLQLLFYSVGIGQISSEVPQNLSASRPQDRQFILSSKKLLLSDSGFYLCAWSVRGVNNSPLHFGNGTRLTVT.

This clone has just one count. This sample includes further DNA sequences coding for the same CDR3. V is TRBV5-1 and J is TRBJ2-7; TRBD2 agrees at 8 bases. CDR3 length: 13 residues. In germline, CDR1 is SGHRS, CDR2 YFSETQ. V trimming: 2 bases; J trimming: 3 bases; junction bases outside the gene matches: 1. The CDR3 nucleotides read TGCGCCAGCAGCTTCACTAGCGGCTACGAGCAGTACTTC. Translating it yields CASSFTSGYEQYF.

The chain joins TRBV18 to TRBJ2-4; D might be TRBD2 (6 bases). The V and J ends lost 1 base and 7 bases respectively, with 17 bases between them. Per germline, CDR1 KGHSH and CDR2 LQKENI. The CDR3 runs to 16 residues. The CDR3, as DNA: TGTGCCAGCTCACCACTTTGGCGGGAACGGGAGAACATTCAGTACTTC. It is translated as CASSPLWRERENIQYF. Full variable domain (outside the CDR3, taken from reference TRBV18 and TRBJ2-4): NAGVMQNPRHLVRRRGQEARLRCSPMKGHSHVYWYRQLPEEGLKFMVYLQKENIIDESGMPKERFSAEFPKEGPSILRIQQVVRGDSAAYFCASSPLWRERENIQYFGAGTRLSVL.

The chain employs TRBV19 and TRBJ2-5; 9 bases line up with TRBD2. This CDR3 contains 18 residues. The V segment lost 0 bases and the J segment 5 bases; nucleotides outside the gene matches: 13. Germline CDR1 and CDR2: LNHDA and SQIVND (reference sequence). Written as DNA, the CDR3 is TGTGCCAGTAGTATAGACCCGGGGAGGGGACTAGCCCGCGAGACCCAGTACTTC. It translates to CASSIDPGRGLARETQYF.

The sample holds a few counts of this clone. The chain couples TRBV6-1 to TRBJ1-2; 7 bases fit TRBD1. V lost 4 bases and J lost 5; bases outside the gene matches: 13. This CDR3 contains 16 residues. CDR1 and CDR2 (germline): MNHNS, SASEGT. The chain's CDR3 is CASSGNTGTANYGYTF. As DNA, the CDR3 is TGTGCCAGCAGTGGGAATACCGGGACAGCGAATTATGGCTACACCTTC.

The J gene is TRBJ1-1, the V gene TRBV5-1; the match to TRBD1 covers 8 bases. The CDR3 consists of 15 residues. Germline V gene data show CDR1 as SGHRS and CDR2 as YFSETQ. V lost 4 bases to trimming and J lost 10 bases; unmatched junction nucleotides: 15. The CDR3 spells CASSGSGTGYFGAFF. The DNA for the CDR3 is TGCGCCAGCAGCGGCTCCGGGACAGGTTATTTTGGAGCTTTCTTT.

V and J are TRBV2 and TRBJ1-4, with 7 bases identical to TRBD1. Germline V gene lookup returns CDR1 SNHLY and CDR2 FYNNEI. The CDR3 has 14 residues. V was pared by 6 bases and J by 8 bases, with 9 bases of the junction left unmatched. CDR3 DNA: TGTGCCAGCAGGGCGGGACAGAGTGCCGAAAAACTGTTTTTT. Its protein product is CASRAGQSAEKLFF.